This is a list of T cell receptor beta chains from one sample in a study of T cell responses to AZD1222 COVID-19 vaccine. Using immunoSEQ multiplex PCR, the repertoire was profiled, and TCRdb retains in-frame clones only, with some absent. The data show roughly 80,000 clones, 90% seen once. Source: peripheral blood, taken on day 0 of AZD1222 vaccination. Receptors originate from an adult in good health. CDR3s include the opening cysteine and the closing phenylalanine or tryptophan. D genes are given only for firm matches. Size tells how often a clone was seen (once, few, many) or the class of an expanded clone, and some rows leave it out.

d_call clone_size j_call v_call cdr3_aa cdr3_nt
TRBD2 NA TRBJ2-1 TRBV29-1 CSVEWGLAGSFNEQFF TGCAGCGTTGAATGGGGACTAGCGGGAAGTTTCAATGAGCAGTTCTTC
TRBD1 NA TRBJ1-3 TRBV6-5 CASSPQGARGNTIYF TGTGCCAGCAGTCCCCAGGGGGCCAGAGGAAACACCATATATTTT
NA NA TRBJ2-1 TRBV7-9 CASSLVGGVIPNEQFF TGTGCCAGCAGCTTAGTCGGGGGAGTTATACCTAATGAGCAGTTCTTC
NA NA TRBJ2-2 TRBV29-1 CSVHETDSYTGELFF TGCAGCGTCCACGAAACAGACAGCTACACCGGGGAGCTGTTTTTT
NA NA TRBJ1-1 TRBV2 CASSNRAFTEAFF TGTGCCAGCAGTAACAGGGCTTTCACTGAAGCTTTCTTT
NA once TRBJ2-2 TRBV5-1 CASRGVPGTNTGELFF TGCGCCAGCAGGGGGGTTCCGGGGACGAACACCGGGGAGCTGTTTTTT
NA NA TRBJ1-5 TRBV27 CASSLSQGLGNQPQHF TGTGCCAGCAGTTTATCCCAGGGTTTGGGCAATCAGCCCCAGCATTTT
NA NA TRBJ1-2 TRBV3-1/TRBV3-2 CASSQGQLGYGYTF TGTGCCAGCAGCCAAGGACAGTTGGGTTATGGCTACACCTTC
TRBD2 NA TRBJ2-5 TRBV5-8 CASSRGLAGVIETQYF TGTGCCAGCAGCAGGGGACTAGCGGGAGTAATAGAGACCCAGTACTTC
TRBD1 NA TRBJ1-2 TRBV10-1 CASSESGGGQGPRGYTF TGCGCCAGCAGTGAGTCCGGGGGGGGACAGGGACCGAGGGGCTACACCTTC
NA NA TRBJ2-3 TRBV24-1 CATADPVDTQYF TGTGCCACCGCCGACCCCGTCGATACGCAGTATTTT
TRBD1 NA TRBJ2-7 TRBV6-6 CASSRGQGTYEQYF TGTGCCAGCAGTAGAGGACAGGGTACCTACGAGCAGTACTTC
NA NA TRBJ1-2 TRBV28 CASSLIFPQDYGYTF TGTGCCAGCAGTTTAATTTTCCCCCAGGACTATGGCTACACCTTC
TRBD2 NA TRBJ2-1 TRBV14 CASSQEVGTSSTNEQFF TGTGCCAGCAGCCAAGAGGTGGGGACTAGTTCTACCAATGAGCAGTTCTTC
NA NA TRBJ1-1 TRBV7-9 CASSLMNTEAFF TGTGCCAGCAGCCTCATGAACACTGAAGCTTTCTTT
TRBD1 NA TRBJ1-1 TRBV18 CASSPGQGAQGEAFF TGTGCCAGCTCCCCAGGACAGGGGGCGCAAGGTGAAGCTTTCTTT
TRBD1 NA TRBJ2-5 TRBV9 CASSVEGGFKTQYF TGTGCCAGCAGCGTAGAAGGGGGCTTCAAGACCCAGTACTTC
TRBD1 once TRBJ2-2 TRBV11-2 CASSPQGAAGELFF TGTGCCAGCAGCCCACAGGGGGCAGCCGGGGAGCTGTTTTTT
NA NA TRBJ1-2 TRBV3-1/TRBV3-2 CASSQGTVNYGYTF TGTGCCAGCAGCCAAGGGACGGTCAACTATGGCTACACCTTC
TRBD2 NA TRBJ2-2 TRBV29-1 CSVEGSAGLAPNTGELFF TGCAGCGTTGAAGGGAGTGCTGGACTAGCGCCGAACACCGGGGAGCTGTTTTTT
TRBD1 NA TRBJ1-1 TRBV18 CASSPGQANTEAFF TGTGCCAGCTCACCGGGACAGGCGAACACTGAAGCTTTCTTT
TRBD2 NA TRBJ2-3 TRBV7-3 CASSSGLAGSTDTQYF TGTGCCAGCAGCTCAGGACTAGCGGGAAGCACAGATACGCAGTATTTT
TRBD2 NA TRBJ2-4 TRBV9 CASSPSSGGPNIQYF TGTGCCAGCAGCCCAAGCTCGGGGGGTCCCAACATTCAGTACTTC
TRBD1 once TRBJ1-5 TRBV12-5 CASGLVHLGTGILPQHF TGTGCTAGTGGTTTGGTACATTTAGGGACAGGTATTTTGCCCCAGCATTTT
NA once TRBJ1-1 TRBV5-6 CASSLRGNTEAFF TGTGCCAGCAGCTTGAGGGGGAACACTGAAGCTTTCTTT
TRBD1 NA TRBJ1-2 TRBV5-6 CASSRDRTNYGYTF TGTGCCAGCAGCCGGGACAGGACTAACTATGGCTACACCTTC
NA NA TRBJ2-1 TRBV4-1 CASSQDPRVVRRDNEQFF TGCGCCAGCAGCCAAGATCCTCGGGTAGTGAGAAGGGACAATGAGCAGTTCTTC
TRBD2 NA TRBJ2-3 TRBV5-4 CASSWTSGRDTQYF TGTGCCAGCAGCTGGACTAGCGGGAGAGATACGCAGTATTTT
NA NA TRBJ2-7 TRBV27 CASSLSSYEQYF TGTGCCAGCAGTTTGAGCTCCTACGAGCAGTACTTC
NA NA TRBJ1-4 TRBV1 CTSSCHRGQGEKLFF TGCACCAGCAGCTGTCACAGGGGGCAAGGGGAAAAACTGTTTTTT
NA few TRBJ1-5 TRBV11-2 CASSLEGNPNQPQHF TGTGCCAGCAGCTTAGAGGGGAATCCCAATCAGCCCCAGCATTTT
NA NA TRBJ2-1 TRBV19 CASSEQEHEQFF TGTGCCAGTAGTGAACAGGAACACGAGCAGTTCTTC
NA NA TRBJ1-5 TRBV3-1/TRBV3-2 CASSQGGRLNQPQHF TGTGCCAGCAGCCAAGGCGGCAGGTTGAATCAGCCCCAGCATTTT
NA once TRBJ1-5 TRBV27 CASSTDRLNQPQHF TGTGCCAGCAGCACTGACAGACTCAATCAGCCCCAGCATTTT
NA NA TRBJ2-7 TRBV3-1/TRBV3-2 CASSQGGTNTYEQYF TGTGCCAGCAGCCAAGGAGGGACAAATACCTACGAGCAGTACTTC